Shown below are 27 T cell receptor beta chains from a single sample sequenced in a study of control samples from healthy donors and cancer patients. Here immunoSEQ multiplex PCR was the method, and the copy in TCRdb shows in-frame clones only, minus some. The data show about 160,000 clones, roughly 93% seen once. The material sequenced was blood. These receptors were obtained from an older woman in good health.

V and J are TRBV6-5 and TRBJ1-2; D unclear. CDR3 length: 15 residues. Deletions cut 2 bases from V and 0 bases from J, with 10 bases between. The germline gives CDR1 MNHEY, CDR2 SVGAGI. CDR3 bases: TGTGCCAGCAGTTACGGGAGTGGAGCTAACTATGGCTACACCTTC. Translating gives CASSYGSGANYGYTF.

This chain uses TRBV3-1 (or the pseudogene TRBV3-2) with TRBJ2-7; 8 positions match TRBD2. Germline V gives CDR1 LGHDT, CDR2 YNNKEL (reference sequence). With V trimmed by 4 bases and J by 4 bases, 6 bases remained unmatched. The CDR3 has 14 amino acids. The CDR3 sequence: CASSPTGGPYEQYF. The CDR3 DNA is TGTGCCAGCAGCCCGACGGGGGGGCCTTACGAGCAGTACTTC.

This chain links TRBV3-1 (or the pseudogene TRBV3-2) with TRBJ2-2, with TRBD2 matching 9 bases. The V segment lost 4 bases and the J segment 2 bases; nucleotides outside the gene matches: 8. Germline values: CDR1 LGHDT, CDR2 YNNKEL (reference sequence). This CDR3 comprises 17 residues. The CDR3 reads CASSRASGVSNTGELFF. The DNA for the CDR3 is TGTGCCAGCAGCCGGGCTAGCGGGGTTTCCAACACCGGGGAGCTGTTTTTT.

The chain has TRBV5-6 and TRBJ1-2; D remains unclear. The CDR3 runs to 16 residues. V lost 3 bases, J lost 0 bases, and 15 bases lay in between. Germline V gives CDR1 SGHDT, CDR2 YYEEEE. CDR3 DNA: TGTGCCAGCAGCTCCCGTTCGAGCCTAACTAACTATGGCTACACCTTC. Amino acids: CASSSRSSLTNYGYTF.

The chain employs TRBV2 and TRBJ1-2, with D possibly matching TRBD1 (5 bases). Germline CDR1 reads SNHLY; CDR2 reads FYNNEI. This CDR3 is 13 amino acids long. V was shortened by 4 bases and J by 8 bases, with 14 bases between the two germline ends. The CDR3, as DNA: TGTGCCAGCAGTGCCTCCATCGGGGGGGGCTACACCTTC. Residues: CASSASIGGGYTF.

V gene TRBV6-2 or TRBV6-3 combines with J gene TRBJ1-2; unclear D gene. Germline-derived CDR1 and CDR2 are MNHEY and SVGEGT. This CDR3 has 13 amino acids. Trimming shortened V by 3 bases and J by 8 bases, and 13 bases separated the two germline ends. CDR3 nucleotides: TGTGCCAGCAGTTATCATCCTTCCTGGGGCTACACCTTC. It specifies CASSYHPSWGYTF.

This chain links TRBV7-6 with TRBJ1-3, with D unclear. CDR1 and CDR2 from the germline V gene are SGHVS and FNYEAQ. V lost 1 base to trimming and J lost 0 bases, with 7 bases between them. This CDR3 is 15 amino acids long. CDR3 loop: CASSLGWSSGNTIYF. In nucleotides, the CDR3 is TGTGCCAGCAGCTTAGGTTGGAGCTCTGGAAACACCATATATTTT. Drawing the rest from reference TRBV7-6 and TRBJ1-3, the complete variable domain is GAGVSQSPRYKVTKRGQDVALRCDPISGHVSLYWYRQALGQGPEFLTYFNYEAQQDKSGLPNDRFSAERPEGSISTLTIQRTEQRDSAMYRCASSLGWSSGNTIYFGEGSWLTVV.

This clone was observed a single time. V and J are TRBV6-5 and TRBJ1-3; D gene unclear. The V gene's germline CDR1 is MNHEY and CDR2 SVGAGI. This CDR3 spans 12 amino acids. The ends were cut back, 8 bases at V and 0 bases at J, with 5 bases in the middle. The CDR3, as DNA: TGTGCCAGCCGTCCCTCTGGAAACACCATATATTTT. This encodes CASRPSGNTIYF.

This sequence joins TRBV10-3 and TRBJ1-2; D is undetermined. Trimming stripped 0 bases from V and 5 bases from J, with 4 bases between. CDR1 is ENHRY and CDR2 is SYGVKD in the germline V gene. The CDR3 spans 12 residues. Written as DNA, the CDR3 is TGTGCCATCAGTGAGTCCGGGTATGGCTACACCTTC. Amino acid sequence: CAISESGYGYTF.

The chain links TRBV19 to TRBJ1-1; D gene uncertain. The length of the CDR3 is 15 residues. Trimming stripped 5 bases from V and 4 bases from J, with 17 bases between. Germline CDR1 reads LNHDA; CDR2 reads SQIVND (reference sequence). The CDR3 bases are TGTGCCAGTAGTCCGCCGACCGATTGGGGCACTGAAGCTTTCTTT. This encodes CASSPPTDWGTEAFF.

This clone came up once. The rearrangement uses TRBV18 and TRBJ1-5, with unresolved D. Germline CDR1 is KGHSH and CDR2 is LQKENI. The V and J ends lost 2 bases and 3 bases respectively, with 5 bases between them. This CDR3 region has 13 residues. CDR3 sequence reads: CASSPRDNQPQHF. CDR3 DNA: TGTGCCAGCTCACCAAGGGACAATCAGCCCCAGCATTTT. Using reference TRBV18 and TRBJ1-5 for the parts outside the CDR3, the full variable domain is NAGVMQNPRHLVRRRGQEARLRCSPMKGHSHVYWYRQLPEEGLKFMVYLQKENIIDESGMPKERFSAEFPKEGPSILRIQQVVRGDSAAYFCASSPRDNQPQHFGDGTRLSIL.

J is TRBJ1-6 and V is TRBV3-1 (or the pseudogene TRBV3-2); D remains ambiguous. CDR1 is LGHDT, CDR2 YNNKEL, per germline (reference sequence). This CDR3 has 13 amino acids. The V gene lost 0 bases and the J gene lost 9 bases, with 6 bases spanning the gap. The CDR3 DNA follows: TGTGCCAGCAGCCAAGATGGCCGTTCACCCCTCCACTTT. This codes for CASSQDGRSPLHF.

The V and J genes are TRBV7-3 and TRBJ2-2; no reliable D call. The CDR3 covers 14 residues. Deletions cut 2 bases from V and 2 bases from J, with 6 bases between. Germline V CDR1 and CDR2: SGHTA, FQGTGA. Here the CDR3 DNA reads TGTGCCAGCAGCTTAGACCGAAACACCGGGGAGCTGTTTTTT. Amino acid sequence: CASSLDRNTGELFF.

This clone was found a few times. V is TRBV6-2 or TRBV6-3 and J is TRBJ1-5; tentative D call: TRBD1 (6 bases). Germline-derived CDR1 and CDR2 are MNHEY and SVGEGT. The CDR3 runs 16 residues. Trimming stripped 0 bases from V and 1 base from J, with 10 bases between. CDR3: CASSYSKRGSNQPQHF. The CDR3 nucleotides are TGTGCCAGCAGTTACTCGAAAAGGGGGAGCAATCAGCCCCAGCATTTT.

The CDR3 loop reads CASSSANEQYF. In DNA, the CDR3 is TGTGCCAGCAGCTCTGCTAACGAGCAGTACTTC. The gene calls are TRBV5-6 and TRBJ2-7; D is undetermined. The V gene lost 3 bases and the J gene lost 5 bases, with 6 bases spanning the gap. CDR1 and CDR2 from the germline V gene are SGHDT and YYEEEE. This CDR3 comprises 11 residues.

The J gene is TRBJ2-7, the V gene TRBV7-6; D remains ambiguous. The CDR3 covers 15 residues. With 0 bases removed from V and 2 bases from J, the gap between germline ends came to 11 bases. Germline CDR1 is SGHVS and CDR2 is FNYEAQ. The CDR3 region has the DNA TGTGCCAGCAGCTTAGCCCAAAGACAAACCTACGAGCAGTACTTC. Protein product: CASSLAQRQTYEQYF. Full variable domain (rest looked up from reference TRBV7-6 and TRBJ2-7): GAGVSQSPRYKVTKRGQDVALRCDPISGHVSLYWYRQALGQGPEFLTYFNYEAQQDKSGLPNDRFSAERPEGSISTLTIQRTEQRDSAMYRCASSLAQRQTYEQYFGPGTRLTVT.

This chain uses TRBV9 with TRBJ1-6; tentatively, D is TRBD1 (5 bases). Trimming cost V 0 bases and J 10 bases, with 20 bases left between them. Germline V lookup: CDR1 SGDLS, CDR2 YYNGEE. The CDR3 runs 17 residues. The CDR3 DNA sequence: TGTGCCAGCAGCGTAGAAGATAATCCCCAGGGATCCTCACCCCTCCACTTT. Protein: CASSVEDNPQGSSPLHF.

The chain uses TRBV7-9 and TRBJ1-1; 8 bases fit TRBD1. With 0 bases clipped from V and 5 bases from J, the junction kept 14 bases outside the gene matches. CDR1 and CDR2 (germline): SEHNR, FQNEAQ (reference sequence). This CDR3 has 18 residues. The CDR3 nucleotides read TGTGCCAGCAGCTTAGCGCGGACAGGGAGTACATTAGCTACTGAAGCTTTCTTT. Amino acid sequence: CASSLARTGSTLATEAFF. Full variable domain (remainder filled in from reference TRBV7-9 and TRBJ1-1): DTGVSQNPRHKITKRGQNVTFRCDPISEHNRLYWYRQTLGQGPEFLTYFQNEAQLEKSRLLSDRFSAERPKGSFSTLEIQRTEQGDSAMYLCASSLARTGSTLATEAFFGQGTRLTVV.

The chain is built from TRBV6-5 and TRBJ2-7; no definite D call. CDR3 size: 13 residues. V lost 6 bases and J 4 bases, leaving 13 bases between the germline ends. Germline V gene data show CDR1 as MNHEY and CDR2 as SVGAGI. Here the CDR3 reads CASRDPGSYEQYF. Written as DNA, the CDR3 is TGTGCCAGCAGGGACCCTGGTTCGTACGAGCAGTACTTC.

This sequence joins TRBV18 and TRBJ2-1; maybe TRBD1 (5 bases). Germline V gene lookup returns CDR1 KGHSH and CDR2 LQKENI. This CDR3 comprises 16 residues. Between the trimmed V and J ends, which lost 5 bases and 1 base, there was a span of 15 bases. In nucleotides, the CDR3 is TGTGCCAGCTCATTCAGGGCCGACCCGTCCTACAATGAGCAGTTCTTC. Protein sequence: CASSFRADPSYNEQFF.

This chain joins TRBV27 and TRBJ1-6; D unclear. Germline V gene lookup returns CDR1 MNHEY and CDR2 SMNVEV (reference sequence). The V end was cut by 7 bases, the J end by 11 bases, with 18 bases between. CDR3 length equals 14 residues. CDR3 nucleotide sequence: TGTGCCAGCACCAAAGTTGGGGAATCGACACCCCTCCACTTT. The encoded protein is CASTKVGESTPLHF.

The CDR3: CASGYSTDTQYF. The CDR3 DNA reads TGTGCCAGCGGCTACAGCACAGATACGCAGTATTTT. This rearrangement joins TRBV2 to TRBJ2-3; D is unresolved. Germline V gene lookup returns CDR1 SNHLY and CDR2 FYNNEI. V lost 8 bases and J lost 0, with 6 bases in between. This CDR3 has 12 residues.

The chain recombines TRBV6-5 with TRBJ1-1; the D is unclear. The CDR3 is made up of 13 amino acids. V was clipped by 2 bases and J by 4 bases, with 8 bases between them. Germline CDR1 and CDR2: MNHEY and SVGAGI. The chain's CDR3 is CASSYRDRTEAFF. The CDR3 nucleotides are TGTGCCAGCAGTTACAGGGATCGCACTGAAGCTTTCTTT.

Details on this clone: Other DNA sequences in the same sample also yield this CDR3. The J gene is TRBJ1-2, the V gene TRBV9; D not resolved. The germline V and J ends were trimmed by 2 bases and 3 bases, with 14 bases remaining between them. The CDR3 sequence is 15 residues long. In germline, CDR1 is SGDLS, CDR2 YYNGEE. In DNA, the CDR3 is TGTGCCAGCAGCGTTTCTACCGAACAATACTATGGCTACACCTTC. As protein: CASSVSTEQYYGYTF.

The chain recombines TRBV30 with TRBJ1-4; D possibly corresponds to TRBD1 (5 bases). This CDR3 comprises 14 residues. Germline V gives CDR1 GTSNPN, CDR2 SVGIG (reference sequence). V lost 0 bases and J lost 7, with 12 bases in between. The CDR3 nucleotides read TGTGCCTGGAGTGTGGGGGGTTTGGTTGAAAAACTGTTTTTT. It translates to CAWSVGGLVEKLFF.

The chain is built from TRBV6-6 and TRBJ1-6; D not certain. The CDR3 has 16 residues. CDR1 is MNHNY and CDR2 is SVGAGI in the germline V gene (reference sequence). Trimming stripped 6 bases from V and 0 bases from J, with 12 bases between. The CDR3 here is CASSKARDSYNSPLHF. The CDR3 DNA reads as TGTGCCAGCAGCAAAGCGAGAGACTCCTATAATTCACCCCTCCACTTT.

The CDR3 spells CATSAANSNQPQHF. The CDR3 DNA reads as TGTGCCACCTCGGCAGCCAATAGCAATCAGCCCCAGCATTTT. The chain has TRBV24-1 and TRBJ1-5; D gene uncertain. Germline CDR1 and CDR2: KGHDR and SFDVKD. V shed 9 bases and J shed 0 bases, with 11 bases lying between them. The CDR3 consists of 14 residues.